The 6 T cell receptor beta chains listed next were all sequenced from one sample in a study of metastatic and nonmetastatic thyroid tumors. TCRdb reanalyzed the PCR reads via MiXCR. The sample has about 21,000 clones, roughly 18% seen once. Thyroid surgery had not been preceded by any treatment in any patient. The sequenced sample was blood. These receptors were taken from a male donor with papillary thyroid cancer or a benign thyroid nodule (not recorded which). Some clones in this sample may be carry-over from other donors' samples.

The chain carries TRBV11-2 and TRBJ2-2; 12 nucleotides align to TRBD2. The CDR3 has 16 amino acids. The V segment lost 5 bases and the J segment 5 bases; nucleotides outside the gene matches: 6. The germline V gene has CDR1 SGHAT and CDR2 FQNNGV. CDR3: CASSVLAGGYTGELFF. The CDR3, as DNA: TGTGCCAGCAGCGTTCTAGCGGGGGGGTATACCGGGGAGCTGTTTTTT.

By proportion, this clone is medium-sized. The rearrangement links TRBV12-3 or TRBV12-4 to TRBJ2-7, with 10 nucleotides matching TRBD1. The CDR3 has 13 residues. The J segment lost 3 bases and the V segment lost 8 bases, leaving 4 bases of the junction unmatched. The CDR3: CASGWTGGYEQYF. As DNA, the CDR3 is TGTGCCAGCGGCTGGACAGGGGGCTACGAGCAGTACTTC.

In its sample, this clone was seen a few times. The chain uses TRBV11-2 and TRBJ2-5; the match to TRBD2 covers 10 bases. The ends lost 3 bases at V and 5 bases at J; junction bases unmatched: 6. This CDR3 comprises 15 residues. Per the germline V gene, CDR1 is SGHAT and CDR2 is FQNNGV. The CDR3 bases are TGTGCCAGCAGCTTTAGCGGGAGGTCCGGGGAGACCCAGTACTTC. Amino acids: CASSFSGRSGETQYF.

V is TRBV27 and J is TRBJ2-7; 14 positions match TRBD2. CDR3 size: 17 residues. Germline V gives CDR1 MNHEY, CDR2 SMNVEV (reference sequence). V trimming: 6 bases; J trimming: 6 bases; junction bases outside the gene matches: 13. CDR3 sequence reads: CASSWDSPGLAGVEQYF. The CDR3 DNA reads as TGTGCCAGCAGCTGGGACAGTCCGGGACTAGCGGGAGTCGAGCAGTACTTC.

This clone occurred a few times. This chain links TRBV27 with TRBJ2-3, with a weak D call TRBD2 (5 bases). V was shortened by 7 bases and J by 4 bases, with 24 bases between the two germline ends. The germline gives CDR1 MNHEY, CDR2 SMNVEV (reference sequence). The CDR3 is 17 residues long. CDR3 region: CASISAKAVGVSDTQYF. The CDR3 nucleotides read TGTGCCAGCATTTCCGCGAAAGCGGTAGGAGTGTCAGATACGCAGTATTTT.

In its sample, this clone is medium-sized. The chain links TRBV24-1 to TRBJ2-1; the match to TRBD2 covers 10 bases. The CDR3 totals 14 residues. After removal of 10 bases from V and 3 bases from J, the junction contained 5 bases not matched to a gene. Germline assignment: CDR1 KGHDR and CDR2 SFDVKD. Here the CDR3 DNA reads TGTGCCACTTCAACTAGCGGGGACTACAATGAGCAGTTCTTC. Translation: CATSTSGDYNEQFF.